The text below deals with one T cell receptor beta chain. Its cognate antigen is unknown. The same CDR3 arises from other DNA sequences in this sample as well. The data derive from a study of shared clonotypes between healthy human individuals. Points from the study as a whole: The diversity represented, both genetic and in exposure history, was limited by few donors.

Profiled with immunoSEQ multiplex PCR; TCRdb holds only in-frame clones, not every one. The sample shows around 1.6 million clones, 98% of them seen only once. V lost 3 bases and J lost 7, with 10 bases in between. The CDR3 extends over 13 amino acids. Per the germline V gene, CDR1 is KGHSH and CDR2 is LQKENI. The TCR was taken from a man aged 25-45 years in good health. The chain is built from TRBV18 and TRBJ1-5; D unclear. The sequenced sample consisted of naive CD4+ T cells sorted from blood. As to subset: CD45RA+ positively selected. This CDR3 is CASSPPAGQPQHF. Written as DNA, the CDR3 is TGTGCCAGCTCACCCCCGGCGGGGCAGCCCCAGCATTTT.